This TCR beta chain was obtained from a study of low-dose radiotherapy and immunotherapy resistance in tumors. This clonotype occurred many times. This CDR3 contains 12 residues. V dropped 2 bases and J dropped 12; count of bases not matched to a gene: 4. Germline V gene sequence: CDR1 ENHRY, CDR2 SYGVKD. Documented time point: after trial treatment. Treatment denoted: LDRT plus nivolumab, ipilimumab, low-dose cyclophosphamide and aspirin (RACIN trial). Both TCRalpha and TCRbeta chains were reverse transcribed with V-gene-specific primers. TCR amplification used 15 to 20 PCR cycles, a constant-region primer and a V-primer adapter. One entry per CDR3 protein results from TCRdb running MiXCR on the reads. The table has some 100,000 distinct CDR3 sequences, less than 25% seen once; the top ten hold roughly 3.9%.

The sequence derives from a male donor with prostate cancer. Sequenced material: PBMCs, taken after low-dose radiotherapy plus immunotherapy. The V gene is TRBV10-3, the J gene TRBJ2-1; 7 bases match TRBD2. The CDR3 DNA reads as TGTGCCATCAGTGAGGAGCGGGGACCGCAGTTCTTC. Residues: CAISEERGPQFF.